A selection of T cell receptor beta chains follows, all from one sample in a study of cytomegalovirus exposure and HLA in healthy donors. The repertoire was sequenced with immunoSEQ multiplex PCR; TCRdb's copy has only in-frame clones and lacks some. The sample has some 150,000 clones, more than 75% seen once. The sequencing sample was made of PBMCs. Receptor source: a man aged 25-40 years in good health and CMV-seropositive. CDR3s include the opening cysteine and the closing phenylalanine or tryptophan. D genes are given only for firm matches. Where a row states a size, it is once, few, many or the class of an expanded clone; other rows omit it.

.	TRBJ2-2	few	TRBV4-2	TGTGCCAGCAGCCAGGGGGCGAGGTTCTGGGAGGGTACCGGGGAGCTGTTTTTT	CASSQGARFWEGTGELFF
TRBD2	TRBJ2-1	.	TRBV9	TGTGCCAGCAGCCCCTCCGGGACTAGCGGCCGCCATGAGCAGTTCTTC	CASSPSGTSGRHEQFF
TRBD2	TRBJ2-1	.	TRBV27	TGTGCCAGCAGTTGGACTAGCGGGAGGTATGAGCAGTTCTTC	CASSWTSGRYEQFF
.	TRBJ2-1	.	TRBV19	TGTGCCAGTATATCGCCGAGCGGATACAATGAGCAGTTCTTC	CASISPSGYNEQFF
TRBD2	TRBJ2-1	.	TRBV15	TGTGCCACCAGCAGGCCCGGGACTAGAGTACTCAATGAGCAGTTCTTC	CATSRPGTRVLNEQFF
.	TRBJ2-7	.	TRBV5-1	TGCGCCAGCAGCCCGGAGGCAGAAATCTACGAGCAGTACTTC	CASSPEAEIYEQYF
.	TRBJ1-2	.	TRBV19	TGTGCCAGTAGTAATACAGGGATTATAGACTATGGCTACACCTTC	CASSNTGIIDYGYTF
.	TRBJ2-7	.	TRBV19	TGTGCCAGTTCTCGGCGCGGTGGGCGGGGCGAGCAGTACTTC	CASSRRGGRGEQYF
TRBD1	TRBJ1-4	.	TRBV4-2	TGTGCCAGCAGCCACGATGGGACAGGAGAAGGTGAAAAACTGTTTTTT	CASSHDGTGEGEKLFF
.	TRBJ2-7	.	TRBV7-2	TGTGCCAGCAGTCTGACAGGCAGCGAGCAGTACTTC	CASSLTGSEQYF
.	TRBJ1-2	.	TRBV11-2	TGTGCCAGCAGCTTAGGTCACGCAACAAACTATGGCTACACCTTC	CASSLGHATNYGYTF
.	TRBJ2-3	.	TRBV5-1	TGCGCCAGCAGGAACTATCGGAACACAGATACGCAGTATTTT	CASRNYRNTDTQYF
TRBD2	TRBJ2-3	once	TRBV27	TGTGCCAGCAGTCTCCGCGCGGGACTAGTTTTCCGCACAGATACGCAGTATTTT	CASSLRAGLVFRTDTQYF
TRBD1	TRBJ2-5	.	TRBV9	TGTGCCAGCAGCAGGGGACAGGGGCGCCAAGAGACCCAGTACTTC	CASSRGQGRQETQYF
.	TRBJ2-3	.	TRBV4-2	TGTGCCAGCAGCCAAGACCGCGGGGGCGGCACAGATACGCAGTATTTT	CASSQDRGGGTDTQYF
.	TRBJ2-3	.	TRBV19	TGTGCCAGTAGTAACCGGAAGACAGTCACAGATACGCAGTATTTT	CASSNRKTVTDTQYF
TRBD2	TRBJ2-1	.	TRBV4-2	TGTGCCAGCAGCCGGAATATAGCGGGAGTCCCCAATGAGCAGTTCTTC	CASSRNIAGVPNEQFF
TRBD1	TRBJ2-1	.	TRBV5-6	TGTGCCAGCAGCTTGGAGTTTAAGTCAGGACAGGCCTACAATGAGCAGTTCTTC	CASSLEFKSGQAYNEQFF
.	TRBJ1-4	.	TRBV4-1	TGCGCCAGCAGCCAAGATTGGGACTCATCTGGGGGTGAAAAACTGTTTTTT	CASSQDWDSSGGEKLFF
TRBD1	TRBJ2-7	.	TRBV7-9	TGTGCCAGCAGCCCAACAGGGGGCGAGCAGTACTTC	CASSPTGGEQYF
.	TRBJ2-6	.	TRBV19	TGTGCCAGTACCACCATCGCAGGGGTTGGGGCCAACGTCCTGACTTTC	CASTTIAGVGANVLTF
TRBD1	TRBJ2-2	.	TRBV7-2	TGTGCCAGCAGCCCGCAGGGGGCGCCCGGGGAGCTGTTTTTT	CASSPQGAPGELFF
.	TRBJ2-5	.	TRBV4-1	TGCGCCAGCAGCCAGGCCACTGGGACATATACCCGGAGGTCGTTGGAGACCCAGTACTTC	CASSQATGTYTRRSLETQYF
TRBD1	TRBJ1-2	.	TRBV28	TGTGCCAGCAGTCAGGGACAGGGGTACGGCTACACCTTC	CASSQGQGYGYTF
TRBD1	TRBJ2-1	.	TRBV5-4	TGTGCCAGCAGCTACCCTACAGGGGGCTCTTACAATGAGCAGTTCTTC	CASSYPTGGSYNEQFF
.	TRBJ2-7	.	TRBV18	TGTGCCAGCTCACCCCGAACTGGCCCTAGCGAGCAGTACTTC	CASSPRTGPSEQYF
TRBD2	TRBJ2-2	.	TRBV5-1	TGCGCCAGCAGCTTACTAGCGGGAGGGGTCGGGGAGCTGTTTTTT	CASSLLAGGVGELFF
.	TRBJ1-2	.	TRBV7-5	TGTGCCAGATCGCGTATAAATGGCTACACCTTC	CARSRINGYTF
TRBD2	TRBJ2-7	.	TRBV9	TGTGCCAGCAGCGTCGGCGGGAGCGAGTCCTACGAGCAGTACTTC	CASSVGGSESYEQYF
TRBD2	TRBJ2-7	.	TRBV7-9	TGTGCCAGCAGCATAACTAGCGGCTACGAGCAGTACTTC	CASSITSGYEQYF
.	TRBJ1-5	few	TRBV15	TGTGCCACCAGCAGAGAGTTGAGGGCCCAGCATTTT	CATSRELRAQHF
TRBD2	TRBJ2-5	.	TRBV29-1	TGCAGCGTTGAAGGGACTAGCGGGAGAGAACGAGAGACCCAGTACTTC	CSVEGTSGRERETQYF
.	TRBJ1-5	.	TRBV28	TGTGCCAGCAGGCCCGCGGGGGGTACCAATCAGCCCCAGCATTTT	CASRPAGGTNQPQHF
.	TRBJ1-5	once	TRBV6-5	TGTGCCAGCAGTTACTCAACAGGAAGCAATCAGCCCCAGCATTTT	CASSYSTGSNQPQHF
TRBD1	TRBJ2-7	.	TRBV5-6	TGTGCCAGCAGCGCAGACAGGGGCCACGAGCAGTACTTC	CASSADRGHEQYF
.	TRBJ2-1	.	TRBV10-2	TGCGCCAGCAGTGACGGGGGGCGGTCTCGGTTCTTC	CASSDGGRSRFF
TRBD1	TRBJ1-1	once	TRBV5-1	TGCGCCAGCAGCGGGCTTAAAGGGACAGGGAGTTACGCTGAAGCTTTCTTT	CASSGLKGTGSYAEAFF
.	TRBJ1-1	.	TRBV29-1	TGCAGCGGACGGGCTGCGGGGGAGAGGGAAGAAGCTTTCTTT	CSGRAAGEREEAFF
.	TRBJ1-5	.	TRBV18	TGTGCCAGCTCACCAGGGGGGAATCAGCCCCAGCATTTT	CASSPGGNQPQHF
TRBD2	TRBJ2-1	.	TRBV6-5	TGTGCCAGCAGTTCCGGGACTAGTGCGAATGAGCAGTTCTTC	CASSSGTSANEQFF
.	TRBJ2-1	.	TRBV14	TGTGCCAGCAGCCCCGCCAGGGTAAATGAGCAGTTCTTC	CASSPARVNEQFF
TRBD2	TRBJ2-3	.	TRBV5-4	TGTGCCAGCAGCACCTCCCGGGGGGAAACAGATACGCAGTATTTT	CASSTSRGETDTQYF
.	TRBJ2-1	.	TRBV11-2	TGTGCCAGCAGCTTGGAGACGGAGTACAATGAGCAGTTCTTC	CASSLETEYNEQFF
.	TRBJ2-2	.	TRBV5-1	TGCGCCAGCAGCTTGCCCAGGGATAACACCGGGGAGCTGTTTTTT	CASSLPRDNTGELFF
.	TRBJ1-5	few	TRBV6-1	TGTGCCAGCGCGAAGACAGGTCAGCCCCAGCATTTT	CASAKTGQPQHF
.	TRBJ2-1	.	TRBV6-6	TGTGCCAGCAGCCGGGGGTCGGATGAGCAGTTCTTC	CASSRGSDEQFF
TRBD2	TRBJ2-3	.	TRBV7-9	TGTGCCAGCAGAGGGAGAAGGACTAGCGGCCGCACAGATACGCAGTATTTT	CASRGRRTSGRTDTQYF
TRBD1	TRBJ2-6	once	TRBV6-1	TGTGCCAGCAGTGCCGACAGGGTGGGCTCTGGGGCCAACGTCCTGACTTTC	CASSADRVGSGANVLTF
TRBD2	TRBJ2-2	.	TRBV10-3	TGTGCCATCAGTGAGCGCCCGGGACTAGCGGGACACGCGAACACCGGGGAGCTGTTTTTT	CAISERPGLAGHANTGELFF
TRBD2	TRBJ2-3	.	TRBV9	TGTGCCAGCAGCGTAATGGGGGGAGGGCCCCCGGATACGCAGTATTTT	CASSVMGGGPPDTQYF
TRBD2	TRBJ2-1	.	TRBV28	TGTGCCAGCAGTTTACGGACTAGCGGGAGTTCCTACAATGAGCAGTTCTTC	CASSLRTSGSSYNEQFF
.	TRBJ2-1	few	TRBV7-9	TGTGCCAGCAGGTTCGAGGCCTACAATGAGCAGTTCTTC	CASRFEAYNEQFF
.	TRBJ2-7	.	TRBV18	TGTGCCAGCTCATACTCGAACCCCTACGAGCAGTACTTC	CASSYSNPYEQYF
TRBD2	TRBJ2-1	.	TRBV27	TGTGCCAGCAGTTTACTGCGGGGGAAATACAATGAGCAGTTCTTC	CASSLLRGKYNEQFF